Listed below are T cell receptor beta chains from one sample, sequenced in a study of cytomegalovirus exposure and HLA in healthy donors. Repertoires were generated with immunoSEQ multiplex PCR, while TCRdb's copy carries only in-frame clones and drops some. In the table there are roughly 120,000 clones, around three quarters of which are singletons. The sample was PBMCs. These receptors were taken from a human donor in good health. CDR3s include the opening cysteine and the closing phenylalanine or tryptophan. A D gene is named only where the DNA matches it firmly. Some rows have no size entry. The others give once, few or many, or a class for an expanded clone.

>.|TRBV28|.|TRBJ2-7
CASSLGLGASYEQYF
TGTGCCAGCAGTTTGGGGTTGGGGGCCTCCTACGAGCAGTACTTC
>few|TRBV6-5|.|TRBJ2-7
CASSYETDYEQYF
TGTGCCAGCAGTTACGAGACAGACTACGAGCAGTACTTC
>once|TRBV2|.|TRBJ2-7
CASSFSLVNYEQYF
TGTGCCAGCAGTTTTTCCCTAGTTAACTACGAGCAGTACTTC
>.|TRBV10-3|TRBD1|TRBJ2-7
CAITQGAYYEQYF
TGTGCCATCACCCAGGGGGCCTACTACGAGCAGTACTTC
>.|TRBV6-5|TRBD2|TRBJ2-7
CASSYSRGSREQYF
TGTGCCAGCAGTTACTCTCGCGGGAGTCGCGAGCAGTACTTC
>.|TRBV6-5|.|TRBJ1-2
CASSSGRYGYTF
TGTGCCAGCAGTAGCGGACGGTATGGCTACACCTTC
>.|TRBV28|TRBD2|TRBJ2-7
CASSSQTSGKPYEQYF
TGTGCCAGCAGTTCCCAGACTAGCGGGAAGCCCTACGAGCAGTACTTC
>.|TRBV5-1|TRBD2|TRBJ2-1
CASSLDGRVNNPAHEQFF
TGCGCCAGCAGCTTGGACGGGAGGGTAAACAATCCGGCCCATGAGCAGTTCTTC
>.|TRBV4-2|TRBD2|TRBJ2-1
CASSPPTSIAYNEQFF
TGTGCCAGCAGCCCGCCGACTAGCATAGCCTACAATGAGCAGTTCTTC
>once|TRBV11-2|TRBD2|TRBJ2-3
CASSLGTLAGVQDTQYF
TGTGCCAGCAGCTTAGGGACCCTAGCGGGAGTGCAAGATACGCAGTATTTT
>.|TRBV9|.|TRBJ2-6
CASSARQGANVLTF
TGTGCCAGCAGCGCCCGACAGGGGGCCAACGTCCTGACTTTC
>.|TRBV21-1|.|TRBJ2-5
CASSLSGQGQETQYF
TGTGCCAGCAGCCTCTCGGGACAGGGGCAAGAGACCCAGTACTTC
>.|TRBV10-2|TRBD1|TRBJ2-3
CASRTAGGDTQYF
TGCGCCAGCAGGACAGCAGGGGGAGATACGCAGTATTTT
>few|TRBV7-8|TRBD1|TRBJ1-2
CASSTGQGAYGYTF
TGTGCCAGCAGCACCGGACAGGGGGCCTATGGCTACACCTTC
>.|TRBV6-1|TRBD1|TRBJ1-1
CASNPWDRANTEAFF
TGTGCCAGCAACCCCTGGGACAGGGCGAACACTGAAGCTTTCTTT
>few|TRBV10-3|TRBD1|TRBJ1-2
CAISEAPQGPVDGYTF
TGTGCCATCAGTGAGGCCCCACAGGGGCCGGTCGATGGCTACACCTTC
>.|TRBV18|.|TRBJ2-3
CASSPLDTTDTQYF
TGTGCCAGCTCACCCTTAGACACCACAGATACGCAGTATTTT
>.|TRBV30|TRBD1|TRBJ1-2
CAWSGYGTGGGYTF
TGTGCCTGGAGTGGATACGGGACAGGGGGCGGCTACACCTTC
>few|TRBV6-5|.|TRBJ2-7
CASSYPGLADYEQYF
TGTGCCAGCAGTTACCCTGGGCTAGCCGACTACGAGCAGTACTTC
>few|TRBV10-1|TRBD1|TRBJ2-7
CASSPGQGGSYEQYF
TGCGCCAGCAGTCCGGGACAGGGGGGATCCTACGAGCAGTACTTC
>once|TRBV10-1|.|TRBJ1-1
CASSEFAQGRNTEAFF
TGCGCCAGCAGTGAGTTCGCTCAGGGGAGGAACACTGAAGCTTTCTTT
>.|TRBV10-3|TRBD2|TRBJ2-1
CAISVGGSSYNEQFF
TGTGCCATCAGTGTTGGCGGGAGCTCCTACAATGAGCAGTTCTTC
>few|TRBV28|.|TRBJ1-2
CASSPGGMGVYGYTF
TGTGCCAGCAGCCCTGGGGGGATGGGCGTCTATGGCTACACCTTC
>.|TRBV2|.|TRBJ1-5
CASRLGTPGNQPQHF
TGTGCCAGCAGACTCGGGACACCGGGGAATCAGCCCCAGCATTTT
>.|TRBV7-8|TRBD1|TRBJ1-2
CASSAWAGAGGAKGYTF
TGTGCCAGCAGCGCCTGGGCGGGGGCAGGGGGCGCAAAAGGCTACACCTTC
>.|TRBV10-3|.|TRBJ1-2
CAISESANLNYGYTF
TGTGCCATCAGTGAGTCGGCAAACCTTAACTATGGCTACACCTTC
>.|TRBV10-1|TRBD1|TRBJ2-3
CATRPGTGSPDTQYF
TGCGCCACCCGGCCCGGGACAGGGAGCCCAGATACGCAGTATTTT
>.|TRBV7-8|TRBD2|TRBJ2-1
CASSSLAGADNEQFF
TGTGCCAGCAGCTCGCTAGCGGGAGCGGACAATGAGCAGTTCTTC
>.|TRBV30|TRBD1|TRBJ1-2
CAWSNTLNRGTYGYTF
TGTGCCTGGAGCAATACCCTGAACAGGGGTACTTATGGCTACACCTTC
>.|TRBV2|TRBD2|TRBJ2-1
CASSEALQLAGRNEQFF
TGTGCCAGCAGTGAAGCGCTGCAACTAGCGGGAAGGAATGAGCAGTTCTTC
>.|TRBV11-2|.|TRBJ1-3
CASSSTQAAGNTIYF
TGTGCCAGCAGCTCGACCCAGGCTGCTGGAAACACCATATATTTT
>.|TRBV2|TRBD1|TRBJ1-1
CASSPRGGQGGTEAFF
TGTGCCAGCAGCCCTCGTGGAGGACAGGGAGGGACTGAAGCTTTCTTT
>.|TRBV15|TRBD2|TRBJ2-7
CATSREGGVGTYEQYF
TGTGCCACCAGCAGAGAGGGGGGGGTGGGGACCTACGAGCAGTACTTC
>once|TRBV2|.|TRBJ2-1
CASSEGGTAGHEQFF
TGTGCCAGCAGTGAGGGCGGGACAGCCGGCCATGAGCAGTTCTTC
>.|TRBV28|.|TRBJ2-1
CASREASLYNEQFF
TGTGCCAGCCGGGAAGCGAGCCTATACAATGAGCAGTTCTTC
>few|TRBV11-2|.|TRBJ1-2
CASSLAGGRGGYTF
TGTGCCAGCAGCTTAGCTGGGGGGAGGGGTGGCTACACCTTC
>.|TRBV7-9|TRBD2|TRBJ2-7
CASSFETGGEQYF
TGTGCCAGCAGCTTCGAGACGGGAGGGGAGCAGTACTTC
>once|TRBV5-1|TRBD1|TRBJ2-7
CASSLAVGTAGEQYF
TGCGCCAGCAGCTTGGCCGTAGGGACAGCAGGCGAGCAGTACTTC
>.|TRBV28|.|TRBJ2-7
CASSLEGYEQYF
TGTGCCAGCAGTTTGGAGGGGTACGAGCAGTACTTC
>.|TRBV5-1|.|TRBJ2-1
CASSLFVSTYNEQFF
TGCGCCAGCAGCTTGTTTGTCAGTACCTACAATGAGCAGTTCTTC
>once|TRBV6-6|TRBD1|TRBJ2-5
CASNRQGPAETQYF
TGTGCCAGCAATCGACAGGGGCCGGCTGAGACCCAGTACTTC
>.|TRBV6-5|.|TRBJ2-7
CASSYSRATITYEQYF
TGTGCCAGCAGTTACTCGCGGGCCACAATTACCTACGAGCAGTACTTC
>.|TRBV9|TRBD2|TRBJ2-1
CASSGGGSSYNEQFF
TGTGCCAGCAGCGGGGGGGGGAGCTCCTACAATGAGCAGTTCTTC
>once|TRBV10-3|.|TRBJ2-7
CAVEGGRGLEQYF
TGTGCCGTCGAGGGGGGGAGAGGGCTCGAGCAGTACTTC
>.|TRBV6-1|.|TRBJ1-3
CASSVKAVGISGNTIYF
TGTGCCAGCAGTGTAAAAGCAGTCGGGATCTCTGGAAACACCATATATTTT
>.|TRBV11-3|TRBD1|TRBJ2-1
CASSLGQAGQAQFF
TGTGCCAGCAGCTTAGGGCAGGCGGGACAGGCGCAGTTCTTC
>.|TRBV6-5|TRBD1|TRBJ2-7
CASSYSNQGVYEQYF
TGTGCCAGCAGTTACTCGAATCAGGGGGTCTACGAGCAGTACTTC
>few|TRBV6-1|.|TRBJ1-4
CASSGLQGLVGEKLFF
TGTGCCAGCAGTGGCCTACAGGGTCTGGTTGGTGAAAAACTGTTTTTT
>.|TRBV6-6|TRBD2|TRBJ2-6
CASTGGSGANVLTF
TGTGCCAGCACCGGGGGGTCTGGGGCCAACGTCCTGACTTTC
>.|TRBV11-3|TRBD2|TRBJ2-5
CASSSGGVGTQYF
TGTGCCAGCAGCTCTGGGGGGGTGGGGACCCAGTACTTC
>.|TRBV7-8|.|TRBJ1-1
CASSTKQGANTEAFF
TGTGCCAGCAGCACTAAACAGGGAGCGAACACTGAAGCTTTCTTT
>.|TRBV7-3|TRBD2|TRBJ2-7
CASSLLAGASYEQYF
TGTGCCAGCAGCTTACTAGCGGGAGCATCGTACGAGCAGTACTTC